This is a list of T cell receptor beta chains from one sample in a study of neurological immune-mediated disorders. TCRdb re-analysed the 5' RACE reads in MiXCR, keeping a single row per CDR3 protein. Of tens of thousands of distinct CDR3 sequences listed, 2.6% are singletons. The specimen sequenced was PBMCs. These receptors were obtained from a woman in her twenties or thirties with multiple sclerosis. Both conserved end residues are part of each CDR3. Each record gives: J gene, D gene, clone size, V gene, CDR3 DNA, CDR3 protein. D genes are given only for firm matches. Some rows mark clone size as missing; the rest say once, few, many or name a class of expanded clone.

TRBJ1-2 | NA | many | TRBV12-3/TRBV12-4 | TGTGCCAGCGGGTCTGGCTACACCTTC | CASGSGYTF
TRBJ2-7 | NA | many | TRBV5-1 | TGCGCCAGCACCCCGGAGACCCCGTCCTACGAGCAGTACTTC | CASTPETPSYEQYF
TRBJ2-1 | TRBD2 | many | TRBV7-2 | TGTGCCAGCAGCCTCTGGACTAGCGGGAGGTACAATGAGCAGTTCTTC | CASSLWTSGRYNEQFF
TRBJ2-7 | TRBD2 | many | TRBV13 | TGTGCCAGCAGCTCCCCCCCTCGACTAGCGGGAGGGCCGGCCTACGAGCAGTACTTC | CASSSPPRLAGGPAYEQYF
TRBJ1-5 | NA | NA | TRBV20-1 | TGCAGTGCCCGACCCTCGTGGGACCAGCCCCAGCATTTT | CSARPSWDQPQHF
TRBJ2-3 | TRBD2 | many | TRBV9 | TGTGCCAGCAGCAGACGGACTAGCGGGTTCACAGATACGCAGTATTTT | CASSRRTSGFTDTQYF
TRBJ1-5 | NA | many | TRBV27 | TGTGCCAGCAGTTTGGGTTATAGCAATCAGCCCCAGCATTTT | CASSLGYSNQPQHF
TRBJ1-5 | NA | many | TRBV6-2/TRBV6-3 | TGTGCCAGCAGTTCCTCAGGGGTATCGGAGCCCCAGCATTTT | CASSSSGVSEPQHF
TRBJ2-3 | NA | many | TRBV5-1 | TGCGCCAGCAGCTTGGAAGTCCAGCATGGCACAGATACGCAGTATTTT | CASSLEVQHGTDTQYF
TRBJ2-3 | NA | many | TRBV6-5 | TGTGCCAGCAGTTACGGTCGTACAACAGATACGCAGTATTTT | CASSYGRTTDTQYF
TRBJ1-1 | NA | NA | TRBV5-1 | TGCGCCAGCAGCTTGTTAGCTCAGGGGAACACTGAAGCTTTCTTT | CASSLLAQGNTEAFF
TRBJ2-1 | NA | many | TRBV6-6 | TGTGCCAGCAGTTCCTCCGGGAGCCCCGTGCAGTTCTTC | CASSSSGSPVQFF
TRBJ1-5 | NA | many | TRBV12-3/TRBV12-4 | TGTGCCAGCAGTCCCAAAAAGGGAAAGGATCAGCCCCAGCATTTT | CASSPKKGKDQPQHF
TRBJ1-1 | NA | many | TRBV15 | TGTGCCACCAGCAGAGATGGGGGGCGAACTGAAGCTTTCTTT | CATSRDGGRTEAFF
TRBJ2-5 | NA | many | TRBV5-1 | TGCGCCAGCAGCTTGGACGCCCTCCAAGAGACCCAGTACTTC | CASSLDALQETQYF
TRBJ2-7 | TRBD1 | many | TRBV20-1 | TGCAGTGCTAGAGCCACAGGGGGAGGGCAGTACTTC | CSARATGGGQYF
TRBJ2-4 | NA | many | TRBV12-3/TRBV12-4 | TGTGCCAGCAGTCCCTGGACAGGGAGGGACATTCAGTACTTC | CASSPWTGRDIQYF
TRBJ2-7 | TRBD2 | many | TRBV5-1 | TGCGCCAGCAGCTTGGCCAAAGGACTAGCGGGAGAATTCTACGAGCAGTACTTC | CASSLAKGLAGEFYEQYF
TRBJ2-1 | NA | many | TRBV7-2 | TGTGCCAGCAGCTTAGAGGCGGGACTTACCGACAATGAGCAGTTCTTC | CASSLEAGLTDNEQFF
TRBJ1-2 | NA | many | TRBV12-3/TRBV12-4 | TGTGCCAGCAGCCCAGGTTCACGCTATGGCTACACCTTC | CASSPGSRYGYTF
TRBJ1-6 | NA | many | TRBV3-1 | TGTGCCAGCAGCCAAGATCAACCAAAGTGGGGTTCACCCCTCCACTTT | CASSQDQPKWGSPLHF
TRBJ2-5 | TRBD2 | many | TRBV5-6 | TGTGCCAGCAGCTGGACATTGCTAGCGGGAGGCCGGGGGGAGACCCAGTACTTC | CASSWTLLAGGRGETQYF
TRBJ1-5 | NA | many | TRBV7-8 | TGTGCCAGCAGCTTAGCGGGCCAGCCCCAGCATTTT | CASSLAGQPQHF
TRBJ2-3 | NA | many | TRBV7-2 | TGTGCCAGCAGTATGAGACCGGGGAGCACAGATACGCAGTATTTT | CASSMRPGSTDTQYF
TRBJ1-2 | TRBD1 | many | TRBV27 | TGTGCCAGCCGCCCGGACAGGGCGAACTATGGCTACACCTTC | CASRPDRANYGYTF
TRBJ2-1 | NA | many | TRBV24-1 | TGTGCCACCAGTGATTTGGGTTTATCTGAGCAGTTCTTC | CATSDLGLSEQFF
TRBJ2-7 | NA | many | TRBV7-2 | TGTGCCAGCCGCCGAGGACACCAATACGAGCAGTACTTC | CASRRGHQYEQYF
TRBJ1-5 | NA | many | TRBV28 | TGTGCCAGCAGTTACCGGGGGAATCAGCCCCAGCATTTT | CASSYRGNQPQHF
TRBJ2-5 | TRBD2 | many | TRBV5-1 | TGCGCCAGCAGCCTCGGGCCTAGCGGCCAAGAGACCCAGTACTTC | CASSLGPSGQETQYF
TRBJ2-1 | NA | many | TRBV5-1 | TGCGCCAGCAGCTTCGGCGATAGTAATGAGCAGTTCTTC | CASSFGDSNEQFF
TRBJ1-2 | NA | many | TRBV5-1 | TGCGCCAGCAGCTCCCAAGGCGGGGACGGGGACGGCTACACCTTC | CASSSQGGDGDGYTF
TRBJ2-3 | NA | many | TRBV6-5 | TGTGCCAGCAGTTACATGGGGCCTACGGGAGATACGCAGTATTTT | CASSYMGPTGDTQYF
TRBJ2-4 | NA | many | TRBV7-9 | TGTGCCAGCAGCTTAGGAAGAGGGCGAGGAGGAAACATTCAGTACTTC | CASSLGRGRGGNIQYF
TRBJ2-7 | NA | many | TRBV7-2 | TGTGCCAGCAGCTTAGTAGAGGGCCACGAGCAGTACTTC | CASSLVEGHEQYF
TRBJ2-3 | TRBD2 | many | TRBV6-5 | TGTGCCAGCAGTTACTCGATGGCTAGCGGGGACTACACAGATACGCAGTATTTT | CASSYSMASGDYTDTQYF
TRBJ2-2 | TRBD1 | few | TRBV19 | TGTGCCAGTAGTATAAGGGACAGGGAGGACGGGGAGCTGTTTTTT | CASSIRDREDGELFF
TRBJ1-1 | NA | many | TRBV7-9 | TGTGCCAGCAGGGGAGGTGGTGAAGCTTTCTTT | CASRGGGEAFF
TRBJ2-2 | TRBD2 | many | TRBV6-2/TRBV6-3 | TGTGCCAGCAGTTACGTAGGCCAACTAGCGGGAGCGAGCGGGGAGCTGTTTTTT | CASSYVGQLAGASGELFF
TRBJ1-4 | NA | many | TRBV20-1 | TGCAGTGCTAGCCGGGAAAAACTGTTTTTT | CSASREKLFF
TRBJ2-7 | NA | many | TRBV6-2/TRBV6-3 | TGTGCCACCAGAGACTCCTACGAGCAGTACTTC | CATRDSYEQYF